Below are 29 T cell receptor beta chains sequenced from a single sample in a study of cytomegalovirus exposure and HLA in healthy donors. PCR amplification relied on 60 Vbeta primers (plus 13 Jbeta primers). Repertoires were generated with immunoSEQ multiplex PCR, while TCRdb's copy carries only in-frame clones and drops some. The sample shows fewer than 150,000 clones, 70% to 80% of them seen only once. Material for sequencing was PBMCs. Receptor source: a man aged 45-65 years in good health and CMV-seronegative.

The rearrangement links TRBV7-9 to TRBJ1-2; tentative D call: TRBD1 (5 bases). V dropped 1 base and J dropped 2 bases, with 11 bases sitting between them. Per germline, CDR1 SEHNR and CDR2 FQNEAQ (reference sequence). The CDR3 runs to 15 residues. Here the CDR3 reads CASSLVTGPNYGYTF. The CDR3 nucleotides are TGTGCCAGCAGCTTAGTTACAGGTCCAAACTATGGCTACACCTTC. The full variable domain, with the rest looked up from reference TRBV7-9 and TRBJ1-2, is DTGVSQNPRHKITKRGQNVTFRCDPISEHNRLYWYRQTLGQGPEFLTYFQNEAQLEKSRLLSDRFSAERPKGSFSTLEIQRTEQGDSAMYLCASSLVTGPNYGYTFGSGTRLTVV.

This rearrangement joins TRBV10-3 to TRBJ2-7, with 7 bases aligning to TRBD1. V dropped 4 bases and J dropped 2; count of bases not matched to a gene: 5. CDR1 ENHRY and CDR2 SYGVKD come from the germline V gene. CDR3 length: 14 amino acids. CDR3 sequence reads: CAISVGQDTYEQYF. The DNA for the CDR3 is TGTGCCATCAGTGTAGGACAGGACACCTACGAGCAGTACTTC.

This chain joins TRBV7-2 and TRBJ2-7, with D possibly matching TRBD1 (6 bases). Germline loops: CDR1 SGHTA, CDR2 FQGNSA. Deletions cut 4 bases from V and 0 bases from J, with 13 bases between. CDR3 length: 15 amino acids. The DNA of the CDR3 is TGTGCCAGCAGCTACGACAGGCGAAGCTCCTACGAGCAGTACTTC. Residues: CASSYDRRSSYEQYF.

The CDR3 region has the DNA TGTGCCAGCAGCAAGACAGAGGCGAGGTCTGGCGGCTACACCTTC. It encodes CASSKTEARSGGYTF. The V and J genes are TRBV6-5 and TRBJ1-2; D may be TRBD1 (5 bases). From germline, CDR1 is MNHEY and CDR2 SVGAGI. The CDR3 spans 15 residues. The V gene lost 6 bases and the J gene lost 8 bases, with 22 bases spanning the gap.

This clone was detected once. The chain carries TRBV4-3 and TRBJ2-2, with TRBD2 as a possible D gene (6 bases). The CDR3 contains 16 residues. V lost 4 bases, J lost 5 bases, and 17 bases lay in between. Germline lookup yields CDR1 LGHNA and CDR2 YSLEER. The CDR3 DNA is TGCGCCAGCAGCCCGAGTAGCGGTCCAAGTACCGGGGAGCTGTTTTTT. This encodes CASSPSSGPSTGELFF.

This clone appeared a few times. V and J are TRBV20-1 and TRBJ1-1; the D gene is possibly TRBD1 (6 bases). The CDR3 has 10 amino acids. The V and J ends lost 6 bases and 7 bases respectively, with 9 bases between them. Germline loops: CDR1 DFQATT, CDR2 SNEGSKA (reference sequence). The CDR3 sequence: CSARTVEAFF. As DNA, the CDR3 is TGCAGTGCACGGACAGTTGAAGCTTTCTTT.

The rearrangement links TRBV5-8 to TRBJ2-3, with D maybe TRBD1 (5 bases). Germline CDR1 and CDR2: SGHTS and YDEGEE. The CDR3 runs to 13 residues. Trimming stripped 1 base from V and 4 bases from J, with 7 bases between. The CDR3 loop reads CASSLQGPDTQYF. The CDR3 region has the DNA TGTGCCAGCAGCTTGCAGGGCCCAGATACGCAGTATTTT.

The chain carries TRBV6-1 and TRBJ2-4, with a weak D call TRBD2 (6 bases). V was pared by 7 bases and J by 6 bases, with 16 bases between. From germline, CDR1 is MNHNS and CDR2 SASEGT. The CDR3 is 14 amino acids. The chain's CDR3 is CASIEGGDVNIQYF. CDR3 nucleotides: TGTGCCAGCATCGAAGGCGGGGACGTAAACATTCAGTACTTC.

J is TRBJ2-5 and V is TRBV7-2; D is unclear. V was shortened by 1 base and J by 5 bases, with 8 bases between the two germline ends. This CDR3 is built from 13 residues. The germline V gene encodes CDR1 SGHTA and CDR2 FQGNSA. The CDR3 is CASSLEHLETQYF. CDR3 bases: TGTGCCAGCAGCTTAGAACATCTCGAGACCCAGTACTTC.

The chain is built from TRBV19 and TRBJ2-3; TRBD2 matches at 11 bases. Trimming removed 3 bases from V and 0 bases from J; junction bases left unmatched: 2. The CDR3 length is 16 residues. The germline V gene encodes CDR1 LNHDA and CDR2 SQIVND (reference sequence). CDR3 DNA sequence: TGTGCCAGTAGTATCTTAGCGGGAGGGAGCACAGATACGCAGTATTTT. Translating it yields CASSILAGGSTDTQYF.

The chain employs TRBV19 and TRBJ1-4; a possible D gene is TRBD1 (6 bases). CDR1 is LNHDA, CDR2 SQIVND, per germline (reference sequence). The V gene lost 5 bases and the J gene lost 6 bases, with 22 bases spanning the gap. The CDR3 sequence is 17 residues long. CDR3 nucleotides: TGTGCCAGTAGTGCCACTTGGGCAGGGGATGGGGATGAAAAACTGTTTTTT. As protein: CASSATWAGDGDEKLFF.

The chain carries TRBV19 and TRBJ2-3; TRBD1 matches at 9 bases. CDR3 length: 15 residues. Germline values: CDR1 LNHDA, CDR2 SQIVND (reference sequence). J gave up 6 bases and V 5 bases, and 9 bases lay outside the gene matches. The CDR3 sequence is CASSEQGARGDTQYF. CDR3 bases: TGTGCCAGTAGTGAACAGGGGGCCCGCGGGGATACGCAGTATTTT.

The V call is TRBV14, the J call TRBJ1-2, with TRBD1 as a possible D gene (5 bases). Germline CDR1 is SGHDN and CDR2 is FVKESK. V was cut by 0 bases and J by 3 bases, with 14 bases left in between. The CDR3 has 16 residues. CDR3 sequence: CASSQDYVRDYYGYTF. CDR3 bases: TGTGCCAGCAGCCAAGACTATGTGAGGGACTACTATGGCTACACCTTC.

This clone appeared a few times. The chain carries TRBV25-1 and TRBJ1-1; TRBD1 is a possible D gene (6 bases). V lost 2 bases to trimming and J lost 7 bases, with 14 bases between them. CDR1 MGHDK and CDR2 SYGVNS come from the germline V gene. The CDR3 spans 14 residues. In nucleotides, the CDR3 is TGTGCCAGCAGTGAACCAGGGGTAAGGGGTGAAGCTTTCTTT. Translated, it gives CASSEPGVRGEAFF.

This clone was seen only a few times. The CDR3 bases are TGTGCCAGCTCAGCCGGGACAGGCCGATTTGGTGAGCAGTACTTC. Residues: CASSAGTGRFGEQYF. This chain links TRBV18 with TRBJ2-7; TRBD1 matches 8 bases. The trim removed 5 bases at V and 7 bases at J, leaving 13 bases unmatched. The CDR3 totals 15 residues. CDR1 and CDR2 (germline): KGHSH, LQKENI.

The chain combines TRBV7-9 with TRBJ2-3, with 11 nucleotides matching TRBD2. This CDR3 contains 19 residues. V trimming: 5 bases; J trimming: 3 bases; junction bases outside the gene matches: 16. CDR1 SEHNR and CDR2 FQNEAQ come from the germline V gene (reference sequence). The CDR3 reads CASSPRWGLAGGTTDTQYF. Written as DNA, the CDR3 is TGTGCCAGCAGCCCCCGCTGGGGTCTAGCGGGAGGTACGACAGATACGCAGTATTTT.

The V and J genes are TRBV7-8 and TRBJ2-7; TRBD1 matches at 8 bases. V lost 5 bases to trimming and J lost 5 bases; unmatched junction nucleotides: 11. CDR1 SGHVS and CDR2 FQNEAQ come from the germline V gene. This CDR3 has 15 amino acids. The CDR3 DNA reads TGTGCCAGCAGCCGGAAGGGGCAGGGGGCCAACGAGCAGTACTTC. It translates to CASSRKGQGANEQYF.

CDR3 amino acids: CASSISGKETQYF. In nucleotides, the CDR3 is TGTGCCAGCAGTATTAGCGGCAAAGAGACCCAGTACTTC. The chain employs TRBV5-4 and TRBJ2-5, with D maybe TRBD2 (6 bases). Trimming removed 5 bases from V and 3 bases from J, with 11 bases in between. The germline V gene encodes CDR1 SGHNT and CDR2 YYREEE (reference sequence). The CDR3 runs to 13 residues.

J is TRBJ1-4 and V is TRBV7-9, with a weak D call TRBD1 (6 bases). This CDR3 is 14 amino acids long. V was trimmed by 5 bases and J by 4 bases, leaving 11 bases between them. CDR1 and CDR2 from the germline V gene are SEHNR and FQNEAQ (reference sequence). The chain's CDR3 is CASSRGLVNEKLFF. As DNA, the CDR3 is TGTGCCAGCAGCAGGGGGTTGGTTAATGAAAAACTGTTTTTT. The variable domain in full, completed from reference TRBV7-9 and TRBJ1-4, reads DTGVSQNPRHKITKRGQNVTFRCDPISEHNRLYWYRQTLGQGPEFLTYFQNEAQLEKSRLLSDRFSAERPKGSFSTLEIQRTEQGDSAMYLCASSRGLVNEKLFFGSGTQLSVL.

The chain combines TRBV5-4 with TRBJ2-5, with 7 bases identical to TRBD1. Per the germline V gene, CDR1 is SGHNT and CDR2 is YYREEE (reference sequence). The CDR3 runs 16 residues. V trimming: 3 bases; J trimming: 4 bases; junction bases outside the gene matches: 12. In nucleotides, the CDR3 is TGTGCCAGCAGCTCCCGGGACAGCCTAGCTGGAGAGACCCAGTACTTC. Translating gives CASSSRDSLAGETQYF.

This chain connects TRBV25-1 to TRBJ1-1; D is uncertain. The CDR3 runs 13 residues. The V end was cut by 8 bases, the J end by 6 bases, with 16 bases between. The V gene's germline CDR1 is MGHDK and CDR2 SYGVNS. The CDR3 spells CASVSRRGAEAFF. CDR3 nucleotides: TGTGCCAGCGTAAGCAGGCGCGGGGCTGAAGCTTTCTTT.

The chain recombines TRBV6-1 with TRBJ2-4; D may be TRBD2 (6 bases). CDR1 is MNHNS, CDR2 SASEGT, per germline. The V and J ends lost 1 base and 8 bases respectively, with 12 bases between them. The CDR3 covers 14 residues. The CDR3 region is CASSEGGTVDIQYF. The CDR3 DNA sequence: TGTGCCAGCAGTGAAGGCGGGACTGTTGACATTCAGTACTTC.

The rearrangement links TRBV5-4 to TRBJ2-5, with 9 bases identical to TRBD1. V was clipped by 6 bases and J by 5 bases; unmatched bases: 11. CDR1 and CDR2 (germline): SGHNT, YYREEE (reference sequence). The CDR3 is 15 residues long. The CDR3 loop reads CASTRGQDRGETQYF. The CDR3 DNA is TGTGCCAGCACCCGGGGCCAGGACAGGGGTGAGACCCAGTACTTC.

Remarks on this clone: An end of the junction differs from the germline gene, which may be a read error. The CDR3 loop reads CASTLGQGVVETQYF. CDR3 nucleotide sequence: TGTGCCAGCACCTTGGGCCAGGGGGTGGTGGAGACCCAGTACTTC. The chain uses TRBV5-4 and TRBJ2-5; 7 bases fit TRBD1. The germline gives CDR1 SGHNT, CDR2 YYREEE (reference sequence). The CDR3 is made up of 15 amino acids.

The V and J genes are TRBV25-1 and TRBJ1-1; the match to TRBD1 covers 11 bases. With V trimmed by 8 bases and J by 3 bases, 2 bases remained unmatched. The germline V gene has CDR1 MGHDK and CDR2 SYGVNS. The CDR3 extends over 13 amino acids. CDR3 in amino acids: CASRDRGDTEAFF. CDR3 coding DNA: TGTGCCAGCCGGGACAGGGGGGACACTGAAGCTTTCTTT.

This chain connects TRBV7-6 to TRBJ2-2; possible D gene TRBD2, 5 bases. CDR1 is SGHVS, CDR2 FNYEAQ, per germline. The CDR3 has 17 residues. V was shortened by 0 bases and J by 0 bases, with 11 bases between the two germline ends. CDR3 sequence: CASSLAGPGTNTGELFF. CDR3 nucleotide sequence: TGTGCCAGCAGCTTAGCAGGGCCCGGGACGAACACCGGGGAGCTGTTTTTT. Supplemented by reference TRBV7-6 and TRBJ2-2, the full variable domain reads GAGVSQSPRYKVTKRGQDVALRCDPISGHVSLYWYRQALGQGPEFLTYFNYEAQQDKSGLPNDRFSAERPEGSISTLTIQRTEQRDSAMYRCASSLAGPGTNTGELFFGEGSRLTVL.

The rearrangement joins TRBV27 to TRBJ1-2, with 7 bases aligning to TRBD1. V lost 3 bases, J lost 3 bases, and 10 bases stayed unmatched. Germline V gene data show CDR1 as MNHEY and CDR2 as SMNVEV (reference sequence). The CDR3 runs 16 residues. The CDR3 nucleotides read TGTGCCAGCAGTTTCGCCGGGACAGCGAGTTACTATGGCTACACCTTC. This encodes CASSFAGTASYYGYTF.

This chain joins TRBV12-5 and TRBJ2-3, with 8 bases lining up with TRBD2. CDR3 length: 14 amino acids. Germline V gene data show CDR1 as LGHNT and CDR2 as FRNRAP. J was trimmed by 5 bases and V by 10 bases; bases with no gene match: 11. The CDR3 loop is CATAGLGGGDTQYF. The DNA for the CDR3 is TGTGCTACTGCGGGACTAGGAGGTGGAGATACGCAGTATTTT.

V is TRBV5-1 and J is TRBJ2-1; 9 nucleotides match TRBD2. Germline V gene lookup returns CDR1 SGHRS and CDR2 YFSETQ. The trim removed 4 bases at V and 6 bases at J, leaving 5 bases unmatched. This CDR3 spans 14 amino acids. In DNA form, the CDR3 reads TGCGCCAGCAGCCAGGGACTAGCAATCAATGAGCAGTTCTTC. As protein: CASSQGLAINEQFF.